The T cell receptor (beta chain) under discussion was sequenced for a study of T cells in Graves' hyperthyroidism and ophthalmopathy. Amplification yielded TCR beta CDR3 regions, with RNA transcripts as the source. The HTBI set primed first-round TCR CDR3 RT-PCR. TCRdb reanalysed the multiplex PCR reads using MiXCR and keeps one entry per CDR3 protein. The table includes a few hundred thousand distinct CDR3 sequences, roughly 15% detected once. With 0 bases removed from V and 4 bases from J, the gap between germline ends came to 7 bases. This CDR3 has 13 residues. Per the germline V gene, CDR1 is SGHRS and CDR2 is YFSETQ. This clonotype has ten or more counts.

Sequenced sample: blood. The V call is TRBV5-1, the J call TRBJ1-1; the D gene is possibly TRBD1 (5 bases). The sequence was collected from a woman aged 55-70 years with Graves' ophthalmopathy. The CDR3 DNA sequence: TGCGCCAGCAGCTTGGAAGGGACCACTGAAGCTTTCTTT. Amino acids: CASSLEGTTEAFF.